These 27 T cell receptor beta chains share one sample of origin, sequenced in a study of early T cells in non-severe SARS-CoV-2 infection. Each CDR3 protein is one row after TCRdb ran MiXCR on the 5' RACE reads. The table lists around 30,000 distinct CDR3 sequences, roughly 5% of them singletons, with about 7% in the top ten. The sequencing input was whole blood. The receptors stem from an adult who was a healthcare worker with PCR-confirmed SARS-CoV-2 infection or an uninfected control (not recorded which).

In its sample, this clonotype was seen many times. V gene TRBV2 combines with J gene TRBJ2-3, with 9 nucleotides matching TRBD2. J lost 7 bases, V lost 3 bases, and 8 bases had no gene match. Per germline, CDR1 SNHLY and CDR2 FYNNEI. The CDR3 totals 15 residues. This CDR3 reads CASSDRLAVGNTQYF. The CDR3 bases are TGTGCCAGCAGTGATCGACTAGCGGTAGGGAATACGCAGTATTTT.

This clonotype was seen many times. The chain combines TRBV27 with TRBJ2-1; D might be TRBD1 or TRBD2, each matching 6 bases. The CDR3 length is 19 residues. Per germline, CDR1 MNHEY and CDR2 SMNVEV (reference sequence). With 2 bases removed from V and 6 bases from J, the gap between germline ends came to 26 bases. The CDR3 here is CASSLTFGGRAPVLNEQFF. CDR3 coding DNA: TGTGCCAGCAGTTTAACGTTTGGGGGGCGCGCACCCGTCCTCAATGAGCAGTTCTTC.

By frequency in the sample, this clonotype is medium-sized. The V and J genes are TRBV7-8 and TRBJ2-1; no reliable D call. CDR1 is SGHVS, CDR2 FQNEAQ, per germline. Between the trimmed V and J ends, which lost 1 base and 10 bases, there was a span of 8 bases. This CDR3 spans 12 amino acids. CDR3 loop: CASSLELGEQFF. The CDR3 nucleotides are TGTGCCAGCAGCTTAGAGCTGGGAGAGCAGTTCTTC. Supplemented by reference TRBV7-8 and TRBJ2-1, the full variable domain reads GAGVSQSPRYKVAKRGQDVALRCDPISGHVSLFWYQQALGQGPEFLTYFQNEAQLDKSGLPSDRFFAERPEGSVSTLKIQRTQQEDSAVYLCASSLELGEQFFGPGTRLTVL.

The chain carries TRBV5-1 and TRBJ1-1; TRBD1 might be the D (6 bases). Looked up from germline, CDR1 is SGHRS and CDR2 is YFSETQ. With 4 bases removed from V and 1 base from J, the gap between germline ends came to 14 bases. CDR3 length equals 15 residues. CDR3 region: CASSPSTGSNTEAFF. In nucleotides, the CDR3 is TGCGCCAGCAGCCCCTCTACAGGGTCGAACACTGAAGCTTTCTTT.

V is TRBV30 and J is TRBJ2-2; 8 bases agree with TRBD1. The CDR3 has 13 residues. Germline CDR1 is GTSNPN and CDR2 is SVGIG (reference sequence). V lost 5 bases, J lost 2 bases, and 1 base stayed unmatched. DNA for the CDR3: TGTGCCTGGGGGACAGGTAACACCGGGGAGCTGTTTTTT. Translation: CAWGTGNTGELFF.

This clonotype came up a few times. V is TRBV19 and J is TRBJ2-6; 8 nucleotides agree with TRBD1. CDR1 is LNHDA and CDR2 is SQIVND in the germline V gene (reference sequence). Losses at the gene ends were 10 bases for V and 1 base for J; bases not matched to a gene: 6. CDR3 length equals 15 residues. CDR3 in DNA: TGTGCCACCGGGACAGGATTGTCTGGGGCCAACGTCCTGACTTTC. It specifies CATGTGLSGANVLTF.

In its sample, this clonotype was seen many times. The chain employs TRBV4-1 and TRBJ1-3; D is unclear. Germline values: CDR1 MGHRA, CDR2 YSYEKL. This CDR3 contains 16 residues. V was cut by 4 bases and J by 1 base, with 14 bases left in between. In DNA, the CDR3 is TGCGCCAGCAGCCGAGAGCCTGAGATTTCTGGAAACACCATATATTTT. Encoded protein: CASSREPEISGNTIYF.

This clonotype was recorded at least ten times. V and J are TRBV10-2 and TRBJ2-3; 11 bases are a match to TRBD2. Losses at the gene ends were 6 bases for V and 1 base for J; bases not matched to a gene: 0. Germline V CDR1 and CDR2: WSHSY, SAAADI. CDR3 size: 14 residues. CDR3 nucleotides: TGCGCCAGCAGGGGACTAGCGGGCACAGATACGCAGTATTTT. Translated: CASRGLAGTDTQYF.

Ten or more counts support this clonotype. The rearrangement joins TRBV29-1 to TRBJ2-7, with unresolved D. In germline, CDR1 is SQVTM, CDR2 ANQGSEA. V lost 4 bases and J 4 bases, leaving 5 bases between the germline ends. The CDR3 sequence is 10 residues long. The CDR3 sequence: CSVAEYEQYF. The CDR3 DNA reads TGCAGCGTTGCAGAGTACGAGCAGTACTTC.

This clonotype was counted a few times. The V and J genes are TRBV27 and TRBJ2-1; D gene unclear. This CDR3 contains 15 residues. With 8 bases removed from V and 1 base from J, the gap between germline ends came to 15 bases. CDR1 and CDR2 from the germline V gene are MNHEY and SMNVEV (reference sequence). The chain's CDR3 is CASQTRTNSYNEQFF. Here the CDR3 DNA reads TGTGCCAGCCAGACCAGGACCAATTCCTACAATGAGCAGTTCTTC.

This clonotype has at least ten counts. The V and J genes are TRBV5-5 and TRBJ2-3; D perhaps matches TRBD1 (7 bases). The CDR3 totals 16 residues. Per the germline V gene, CDR1 is SGHKS and CDR2 is YYEKEE (reference sequence). V was trimmed by 0 bases and J by 4 bases, leaving 15 bases between them. CDR3 in amino acids: CASSLGQGGPADTQYF. The DNA of the CDR3 is TGTGCCAGCAGCTTGGGACAGGGAGGCCCCGCAGATACGCAGTATTTT. The full variable domain, completed using reference TRBV5-5 and TRBJ2-3, is DAGVTQSPTHLIKTRGQQVTLRCSPISGHKSVSWYQQVLGQGPQFIFQYYEKEERGRGNFPDRFSARQFPNYSSELNVNALLLGDSALYLCASSLGQGGPADTQYFGPGTRLTVL.

The gene calls are TRBV6-5 and TRBJ2-1, with D perhaps TRBD1 or TRBD2 (6 bases each). Germline V lookup: CDR1 MNHEY, CDR2 SVGAGI. This CDR3 region has 14 residues. V was clipped by 5 bases and J by 9 bases, with 17 bases between them. The CDR3 region is CASSPGASFLEQFF. The CDR3 DNA reads TGTGCCAGCAGTCCGGGGGCTAGTTTCCTTGAGCAGTTCTTC.

The V call is TRBV4-1, the J call TRBJ2-7; 7 bases agree with TRBD2. J lost 4 bases, V lost 0 bases, and 9 bases had no gene match. CDR3 length equals 16 residues. Germline CDR1 reads MGHRA; CDR2 reads YSYEKL. The CDR3 DNA reads TGCGCCAGCAGCCAAGACCCACGGGGGGTCGCTTACGAGCAGTACTTC. Its translation is CASSQDPRGVAYEQYF.

This clonotype has a handful of counts. This sequence joins TRBV18 and TRBJ2-3; 8 nucleotides agree with TRBD1. V lost 3 bases to trimming and J lost 3 bases; unmatched junction nucleotides: 5. Germline CDR1 reads KGHSH; CDR2 reads LQKENI. There are 15 residues in the CDR3. The CDR3 spells CASSPDRVVTDTQYF. CDR3 coding DNA: TGTGCCAGCTCACCGGACAGGGTTGTGACAGATACGCAGTATTTT.

In its sample, this clonotype was seen many times. The chain uses TRBV27 and TRBJ2-2, with D possibly matching TRBD2 (6 bases). The V gene lost 4 bases and the J gene lost 1 base, with 16 bases spanning the gap. The CDR3 runs to 17 residues. CDR1 is MNHEY and CDR2 is SMNVEV in the germline V gene (reference sequence). The CDR3 sequence is CASSSPGVAMNTGELFF. CDR3 DNA: TGTGCCAGCAGTTCCCCGGGGGTAGCGATGAACACCGGGGAGCTGTTTTTT.

This clonotype was counted at least ten times. The rearrangement links TRBV14 to TRBJ2-1; perhaps TRBD2 as D (5 bases). The CDR3 covers 17 residues. Germline CDR1 is SGHDN and CDR2 is FVKESK. The ends were cut back, 4 bases at V and 8 bases at J, with 24 bases in the middle. CDR3 in DNA: TGTGCCAGCAGCCCGAACCGGGCCGGGGTATTAGTCTATGAGCAGTTCTTC. Amino acid sequence: CASSPNRAGVLVYEQFF.

This sequence joins TRBV2 and TRBJ2-1, with 9 bases that match TRBD2. Germline V gene data show CDR1 as SNHLY and CDR2 as FYNNEI. V was clipped by 6 bases and J by 2 bases; unmatched bases: 5. The CDR3 length is 15 residues. This chain's CDR3 is CASRPGTSPYNEQFF. Here the CDR3 DNA reads TGTGCCAGCAGGCCCGGGACTAGCCCCTACAATGAGCAGTTCTTC.

This clonotype was picked up a small number of times. The rearrangement joins TRBV6-6 to TRBJ2-3; D not resolved. The CDR3 is 12 amino acids. V was clipped by 11 bases and J by 4 bases, with 13 bases between them. The germline V gene has CDR1 MNHNY and CDR2 SVGAGI (reference sequence). The CDR3 DNA follows: TGTGCCCAAACGGCGTTTTCAGATACGCAGTATTTT. Its protein is CAQTAFSDTQYF.

Points on this clonotype: A single base separates this from a much larger clone, so it may be a read error. The V gene is TRBV25-1, the J gene TRBJ2-7, with 9 bases lining up with TRBD1. Germline V gene data show CDR1 as MGHDK and CDR2 as SYGVNS. This CDR3 is built from 13 residues. CDR3 region: CTSSPGTGIEQYF. As DNA, the CDR3 is TGTACCAGCAGTCCCGGGACAGGGATCGAGCAGTACTTC.

This clonotype was observed at least ten times. This chain connects TRBV28 to TRBJ1-5, with D unresolved. Per the germline V gene, CDR1 is MDHEN and CDR2 is SYDVKM. The CDR3 runs to 16 residues. V was shortened by 7 bases and J by 0 bases, with 16 bases between the two germline ends. The CDR3 region is CASTSQTTYSNQPQHF. The CDR3 coding sequence is TGTGCCAGCACCTCCCAGACAACTTATAGCAATCAGCCCCAGCATTTT.

This clonotype was found many times. The V gene is TRBV11-1, the J gene TRBJ1-6; 7 bases match TRBD1. The trim removed 4 bases at V and 7 bases at J, leaving 7 bases unmatched. The germline V gene has CDR1 SGHAT and CDR2 FQDESV (reference sequence). The CDR3 extends over 15 amino acids. This CDR3 is CASSYQGQDNSPLHF. As DNA, the CDR3 is TGTGCCAGCAGCTACCAAGGACAGGACAATTCACCCCTCCACTTT.

This clonotype has a count of ten or more. V is TRBV3-1 and J is TRBJ2-2; D is perhaps TRBD2 (6 bases). The ends were cut back, 5 bases at V and 4 bases at J, with 17 bases in the middle. This CDR3 is built from 16 residues. Germline CDR1 LGHDT, CDR2 YNNKEL (reference sequence). The CDR3 protein is CASSSIGAGFTGELFF. CDR3 coding DNA: TGTGCCAGCAGCTCAATCGGAGCGGGTTTCACCGGGGAGCTGTTTTTT.

This clonotype was recorded many times. The chain joins TRBV20-1 to TRBJ2-7; D gene unclear. This CDR3 is built from 12 residues. CDR1 and CDR2 (germline): DFQATT, SNEGSKA (reference sequence). Trimming took 3 bases from V and 0 from J, leaving 6 bases between them. The CDR3 here is CSARKSSYEQYF. CDR3 nucleotides: TGCAGTGCTAGGAAGTCCTCCTACGAGCAGTACTTC.

There are many counts of this clonotype. The V and J genes are TRBV27 and TRBJ2-7, with D perhaps TRBD2 (6 bases). The CDR3 length is 16 residues. Trimming took off 9 bases at V and 6 bases at J, with 27 bases between the two ends. Germline CDR1 is MNHEY and CDR2 is SMNVEV (reference sequence). The CDR3 reads CASHSYLGRETAEQYF. DNA of the CDR3: TGTGCCAGTCACTCTTATTTGGGACGGGAGACGGCCGAGCAGTACTTC.

Points on this clonotype: Since a much larger clone is just one base distant, this may be a read error. V usage is TRBV18 and J usage is TRBJ2-1; 9 bases fit TRBD2. V gave up 3 bases and J gave up 9 bases; unmatched junction bases: 9. The CDR3 is made up of 15 amino acids. Germline lookup yields CDR1 KGHSH and CDR2 LQKENI. In nucleotides, the CDR3 is TGTGCCAGCTCACCTGCTAGCGGGATTGTCGGTGAGCAGTTCTTC. Amino acids: CASSPASGIVGEQFF.

The table lists this clonotype with many counts. The V call is TRBV20-1, the J call TRBJ2-7; D might be TRBD1 (5 bases). Germline V gene lookup returns CDR1 DFQATT and CDR2 SNEGSKA (reference sequence). V was pared by 6 bases and J by 3 bases, with 18 bases between. The CDR3 is 14 residues long. CDR3 region: CSASDLRTNYEQYF. The CDR3, as DNA: TGCAGTGCCAGCGATCTTCGGACAAACTACGAGCAGTACTTC.

This clonotype was counted at least ten times. The V gene is TRBV6-5, the J gene TRBJ2-7; 12 bases are shared with TRBD2. This CDR3 has 14 residues. V was pared by 7 bases and J by 4 bases, with 5 bases of the junction left unmatched. The germline gives CDR1 MNHEY, CDR2 SVGAGI. CDR3 sequence reads: CASMGTSGSYEQYF. CDR3 nucleotide sequence: TGTGCCAGCATGGGGACTAGCGGGTCTTACGAGCAGTACTTC.